This TCR beta chain was sequenced for a study of cytomegalovirus exposure and HLA in healthy donors. Study overall: Counted in an early data release were about 85 million unique TCRs from HLA-typed donors.

The CDR3 runs 16 residues. Germline loops: CDR1 SGHKS, CDR2 YYEKEE (reference sequence). Germline trimming cut 1 base from V and 9 bases from J; bases unmatched to any gene: 9. Primers: 60 Vbeta forward and 13 Jbeta reverse. Measured with immunoSEQ multiplex PCR; TCRdb has only the in-frame clones, and not every one. The sample includes 110,000 to 150,000 clones, 72% of them seen just once. In regard to this clone: No antigen is known for it.

General observations from the study: The authors later found most CMV-associated TCR beta chains appeared HLA-restricted.

The source of this sequence is a man between 40 and 49 years old in good health and CMV-seronegative. This rearrangement joins TRBV5-5 to TRBJ2-2, with 10 bases identical to TRBD2. The sequencing sample was made of PBMCs. The CDR3 is CASSLSGRAPLRELFF. CDR3 sequence (DNA): TGTGCCAGCAGCTTGAGCGGGAGGGCCCCCCTGAGGGAGCTGTTTTTT.